A selection of T cell receptor beta chains follows, all from one sample in a study of CD8 T cells in ankylosing spondylitis. MiXCR, run by TCRdb on the 5' RACE reads, gives a single entry per CDR3 protein. The table records roughly 170,000 distinct CDR3 sequences, roughly 10% of them present only once. What was sequenced was blood, either unsorted or a sorted T cell fraction (not recorded which). The receptors derive from a female donor with ankylosing spondylitis or in good health (not recorded which). Both conserved end residues are part of each CDR3. The D gene is left open where the match is weak. A clone size is listed for some rows: how often the clone was seen (once, few, many), or a class if it is expanded.

>few|-|14|TRBV27|TRBJ1-1
TGTGCCAGCAGTTTTGGGGCCCTGAGAACTGAAGCTTTCTTT
CASSFGALRTEAFF
>-|-|14|TRBV5-8|TRBJ2-6
TGTGCCAGCAGTCGAAGCTCTGGGGCCAACGTCCTGACTTTC
CASSRSSGANVLTF
>many|-|14|TRBV7-9|TRBJ1-1
TGTGCCAGCAGCTTAGTAAGGGGTATTCCTGAAGCTTTCTTT
CASSLVRGIPEAFF
>few|TRBD1|15|TRBV30|TRBJ2-5
TGTGCCTGTATCCCCATGGGACAGAGAGAAGAGACCCAGTACTTC
CACIPMGQREETQYF
>few|-|17|TRBV7-9|TRBJ1-1
TGTGCCAGCAGCCCTCTTACCGGGAGAATCCTGGACACTGAAGCTTTCTTT
CASSPLTGRILDTEAFF
>many|-|13|TRBV7-6|TRBJ2-2
TGTGCCAGCAAGGGGGGGGGCACCGGGGAGCTGTTTTTT
CASKGGGTGELFF
>few|-|14|TRBV15|TRBJ2-6
TGTGCCACCAGCGCTAAGAGAGGGGCCAACGTCCTGACTTTC
CATSAKRGANVLTF
>-|TRBD2|14|TRBV27|TRBJ2-7
TGTGCCAGCAGTCCGGGCGGGGGGCTATACGAGCAGTACTTC
CASSPGGGLYEQYF
>few|-|12|TRBV7-9|TRBJ2-1
TGTGCCAGCAGGTTTACTAGCAATGAGCAGTTCTTC
CASRFTSNEQFF
>-|-|15|TRBV20-1|TRBJ1-5
TGCAGTGCTACCGAAGGGGGTGGTGATTGGCAGCCCCAGCATTTT
CSATEGGGDWQPQHF
>few|TRBD2|16|TRBV5-1|TRBJ2-7
TGCGCCAGCACCTTCGGGGCTAGCGGGAGGGTCTACGAGCAGTACTTC
CASTFGASGRVYEQYF
>many|-|16|TRBV5-1|TRBJ2-1
TGCGCCAGCAGCTTAAACCCCTGGGCGGGGATCAATGAGCAGTTCTTC
CASSLNPWAGINEQFF
>many|-|14|TRBV5-1|TRBJ2-7
TGCGCCAGCAGCTTCGGGCTGACTGAGGACGAGCAGTACTTC
CASSFGLTEDEQYF
>few|TRBD2|14|TRBV12-3/TRBV12-4|TRBJ2-5
TGTGCCAGCAGCCTGACTAGCGCGCAAGAGACCCAGTACTTC
CASSLTSAQETQYF
>few|-|17|TRBV7-8|TRBJ2-3
TGTGCCAGCAGCTCAGGGGACCACCAATCCTACACAGATACGCAGTATTTT
CASSSGDHQSYTDTQYF
>-|-|17|TRBV4-3|TRBJ2-3
TGCGCCAGCAGCCAACGCCCAGGGGGGAGTCCCACAGATACGCAGTATTTT
CASSQRPGGSPTDTQYF
>few|-|13|TRBV4-3|TRBJ2-5
TGCGCCAGCAGCCAAGAGAAAGGGGAGACCCAGTACTTC
CASSQEKGETQYF
>many|-|13|TRBV29-1|TRBJ1-1
TGCAGCGCCTACCTCGTGGGGAACACTGAAGCTTTCTTT
CSAYLVGNTEAFF
>-|-|17|TRBV7-2|TRBJ1-6
TGTGCCAGCAGCTACCTTTTGGGGGCCCTCAATAATTCACCCCTCCACTTT
CASSYLLGALNNSPLHF
>many|-|15|TRBV4-3|TRBJ1-5
TGCGCCAGCAGCCAAGACCGGCAGAACAATCAGCCCCAGCATTTT
CASSQDRQNNQPQHF
>-|-|13|TRBV5-6|TRBJ2-1
TGTGCCAGTGCCGGGACTGACTTCAATGAGCAGTTCTTC
CASAGTDFNEQFF
>many|TRBD1|14|TRBV20-1|TRBJ2-7
TGCAGTGCTAGAGAAGGACAGGGGCCCTACGAGCAGTACTTC
CSAREGQGPYEQYF
>-|TRBD1|14|TRBV12-5|TRBJ1-1
TGTGCTAGTGGTCTACAGGGGGCGAACACTGAAGCTTTCTTT
CASGLQGANTEAFF
>-|-|14|TRBV4-3|TRBJ1-2
TGCGCCAGCAGCCAAGATCCCTGGGCGGGTGGCTACACCTTC
CASSQDPWAGGYTF
>-|-|13|TRBV15|TRBJ2-1
TGTGCCACCAGCAGAGTCCCAGGGAATGAGCAGTTCTTC
CATSRVPGNEQFF
>-|TRBD1|14|TRBV12-3/TRBV12-4|TRBJ1-1
TGTGCCAGCAGTTTTGGGACAGGGGGAACTGAAGCTTTCTTT
CASSFGTGGTEAFF
>few|-|16|TRBV28|TRBJ2-2
TGTGCCAGCAGTTTCCCCGAACTAAGGAACACCGGGGAGCTGTTTTTT
CASSFPELRNTGELFF
>many|TRBD1|15|TRBV20-1|TRBJ2-1
TGCAGTGCTAGCACTGGGACAGGGGATTACAATGAGCAGTTCTTC
CSASTGTGDYNEQFF